This T cell receptor beta chain appears in the sequencing data of a study of T-cell reconstitution after alpha-beta-depleted transplantation in children. This clonotype was detected many times. J gave up 6 bases and V 0 bases, and 4 bases lay outside the gene matches. CDR3 length: 14 residues. Preparing the TCRbeta library involved the use of unique molecular identifiers. MiXCR was run by TCRdb on the PCR reads, yielding one entry per CDR3 protein. The sample includes about 240,000 distinct CDR3 sequences, 12% of them seen just once. The TCR originated in a human donor who donated a stem cell graft to a child with acute lymphoblastic leukemia. Sequencing was performed on PBMCs from the stem cell graft donor, taken from the stem cell graft. The chain employs TRBV12-3 or TRBV12-4 and TRBJ2-7; 8 bases match TRBD2. The CDR3 nucleotides read TGTGCCAGCAGTTTAGCGCCGGGAGGGCTCGAGCAGTACTTC. It is translated as CASSLAPGGLEQYF.